These 18 T cell receptor beta chains originate from one sample sequenced in a study of technical replicates of blood from a few donors. Clones were sequenced by immunoSEQ multiplex PCR, and TCRdb holds only the in-frame ones, with some missing. The data show about 83,000 clones, roughly 92% seen once. The sample consisted of T cells isolated from PBMCs. These receptors all come from a human donor in good health.

The chain couples TRBV6-1 to TRBJ1-5; D is uncertain. The CDR3 is made up of 14 amino acids. Per germline, CDR1 MNHNS and CDR2 SASEGT. Trimming took 3 bases from V and 5 from J, leaving 11 bases between them. The CDR3 nucleotides read TGTGCCAGCAGTGATATAGTCCGGGATCAGCCCCAGCATTTT. Protein: CASSDIVRDQPQHF.

The chain combines TRBV30 with TRBJ2-3, with unresolved D. V was shortened by 5 bases and J by 3 bases, with 12 bases between the two germline ends. CDR3 length: 13 amino acids. From germline, CDR1 is GTSNPN and CDR2 SVGIG (reference sequence). The CDR3 region has the DNA TGTGCCTGGTCAGGTAGTGGGACAGATACGCAGTATTTT. It translates to CAWSGSGTDTQYF.

The rearrangement joins TRBV6-5 to TRBJ1-2; 8 nucleotides line up with TRBD1. CDR3 size: 13 residues. The germline V gene encodes CDR1 MNHEY and CDR2 SVGAGI. After removal of 2 bases from V and 6 bases from J, the junction contained 2 bases not matched to a gene. CDR3 protein: CASSYGTGNGYTF. DNA for the CDR3: TGTGCCAGCAGTTACGGGACAGGAAATGGCTACACCTTC.

The V and J genes are TRBV6-5 and TRBJ2-2, with D possibly being TRBD2 (6 bases). Between the trimmed V and J ends, which lost 5 bases and 5 bases, there was a span of 9 bases. The germline V gene encodes CDR1 MNHEY and CDR2 SVGAGI. The CDR3 runs to 13 residues. CDR3 sequence: CASSPGVTGELFF. The CDR3 region has the DNA TGTGCCAGCAGTCCGGGGGTGACCGGGGAGCTGTTTTTT.

This sequence joins TRBV5-1 and TRBJ2-2; D remains unclear. Germline values: CDR1 SGHRS, CDR2 YFSETQ. There are 12 residues in the CDR3. V was cut by 0 bases and J by 8 bases, with 5 bases left in between. CDR3 bases: TGCGCCAGCAGCTTGGCAAAAGGGGAGCTGTTTTTT. This codes for CASSLAKGELFF.

J is TRBJ2-7 and V is TRBV6-4, with D possibly being TRBD1 (5 bases). The germline CDR1 and CDR2 sequences are MRHNA and SNTAGT. This CDR3 spans 14 amino acids. Trimming shortened V by 3 bases and J by 0 bases, and 9 bases separated the two germline ends. The CDR3 spells CASSEEQVSYEQYF. The CDR3 DNA reads TGTGCCAGCAGTGAAGAACAGGTCTCCTACGAGCAGTACTTC.

This clone showed up just once. The CDR3 here is CASSESWDSDEQFF. The CDR3 coding sequence is TGTGCCAGCAGTGAATCCTGGGACAGCGATGAGCAGTTCTTC. The chain couples TRBV2 to TRBJ2-1; TRBD1 aligns across 7 bases. The germline gives CDR1 SNHLY, CDR2 FYNNEI. Losses at the gene ends were 2 bases for V and 8 bases for J; bases not matched to a gene: 6. This CDR3 spans 14 amino acids.

The chain has TRBV5-1 and TRBJ1-4, with a tentative D call TRBD1 (5 bases). V shed 4 bases and J shed 8 bases, with 18 bases lying between them. This CDR3 region has 15 residues. Per the germline V gene, CDR1 is SGHRS and CDR2 is YFSETQ. CDR3: CASSPGEGGGEKLFF. The CDR3 DNA sequence: TGCGCCAGCAGCCCGGGGGAGGGCGGCGGAGAAAAACTGTTTTTT.

This sequence joins TRBV14 and TRBJ1-2; D may be TRBD1 (6 bases). Trimming took off 0 bases at V and 3 bases at J, with 23 bases between the two ends. This CDR3 comprises 19 residues. Per the germline V gene, CDR1 is SGHDN and CDR2 is FVKESK. CDR3 bases: TGTGCCAGCAGCCAAGACTTCGAGGATGCCCATCAGGGGTACTATGGCTACACCTTC. Amino acid sequence: CASSQDFEDAHQGYYGYTF.

This clone was counted once. V and J are TRBV5-1 and TRBJ2-1; 8 nucleotides agree with TRBD2. Per germline, CDR1 SGHRS and CDR2 YFSETQ. Losses at the gene ends were 4 bases for V and 8 bases for J; bases not matched to a gene: 11. There are 15 residues in the CDR3. CDR3: CASSPNGGAWDEQFF. The CDR3 coding sequence is TGCGCCAGCAGCCCTAACGGGGGGGCGTGGGATGAGCAGTTCTTC.

This clone was detected only once. The chain uses TRBV5-4 and TRBJ2-3; possibly TRBD2 for D (5 bases). This CDR3 is built from 16 residues. Trimming removed 1 base from V and 1 base from J, with 13 bases in between. The germline CDR1 and CDR2 sequences are SGHNT and YYREEE (reference sequence). CDR3 sequence: CASSLFAGAGTDTQYF. DNA for the CDR3: TGTGCCAGCAGCTTGTTTGCGGGTGCCGGCACAGATACGCAGTATTTT.

The CDR3 coding sequence is TGTGCCAGCAGCTCCGGACAGGGACAAGAGACCCAGTACTTC. Protein sequence: CASSSGQGQETQYF. The chain couples TRBV11-3 to TRBJ2-5; 8 bases fit TRBD1. This CDR3 is 14 amino acids long. The ends lost 4 bases at V and 2 bases at J; junction bases unmatched: 3. Germline CDR1 SGHNT, CDR2 YENEEA. The full variable domain, completed using reference TRBV11-3 and TRBJ2-5, is EAGVVQSPRYKIIEKKQPVAFWCNPISGHNTLYWYLQNLGQGPELLIRYENEEAVDDSQLPKDRFSAERLKGVDSTLKIQPAELGDSAVYLCASSSGQGQETQYFGPGTRLLVL.

This chain uses TRBV7-9 with TRBJ2-1, with 7 bases matching TRBD2. Germline V lookup: CDR1 SEHNR, CDR2 FQNEAQ (reference sequence). The V segment lost 4 bases and the J segment 2 bases; nucleotides outside the gene matches: 8. This CDR3 has 16 amino acids. DNA for the CDR3: TGTGCCAGCAGCTCCCCCGGCCTAGCGGCCTACAATGAGCAGTTCTTC. This sequence encodes CASSSPGLAAYNEQFF.

This clone is a singleton in its sample. The chain joins TRBV7-8 to TRBJ2-1; D is possibly TRBD1 (6 bases). Germline V CDR1 and CDR2: SGHVS, FQNEAQ. The CDR3 runs to 19 residues. Trimming removed 5 bases at V and 6 bases at J, with 29 bases between. For the CDR3, the DNA is TGTGCCAGCAGCAAGTTCAGGGTACAAATGGGACAAAGGATCAATGAGCAGTTCTTC. Translated: CASSKFRVQMGQRINEQFF.

The V gene is TRBV7-8, the J gene TRBJ2-1, with 8 nucleotides matching TRBD2. CDR1 is SGHVS and CDR2 is FQNEAQ in the germline V gene. The CDR3 runs 15 residues. The J segment lost 3 bases and the V segment lost 2 bases, leaving 3 bases of the junction unmatched. As DNA, the CDR3 is TGTGCCAGCAGCTTAAATAGCGGGGACTACAATGAGCAGTTCTTC. Protein sequence: CASSLNSGDYNEQFF.

The V call is TRBV5-5, the J call TRBJ2-7, with D maybe TRBD1 (6 bases). The CDR3 covers 15 residues. The V gene lost 5 bases and the J gene lost 3 bases, with 18 bases spanning the gap. Germline loops: CDR1 SGHKS, CDR2 YYEKEE (reference sequence). The CDR3, as DNA: TGTGCCAGCAGAAAGGTGGACAGTAGCTTCTACGAGCAGTACTTC. Translating gives CASRKVDSSFYEQYF.

This clone was observed a handful of times. V usage is TRBV9 and J usage is TRBJ1-1, with 8 bases lining up with TRBD1. The V segment lost 2 bases and the J segment 3 bases; nucleotides outside the gene matches: 6. Germline values: CDR1 SGDLS, CDR2 YYNGEE. The CDR3 is made up of 15 amino acids. The CDR3 sequence is CASSVAGGADTEAFF. In DNA, the CDR3 is TGTGCCAGCAGCGTTGCAGGGGGCGCGGACACTGAAGCTTTCTTT.

V usage is TRBV6-6 and J usage is TRBJ1-3; a possible D gene is TRBD1 (5 bases). V was clipped by 5 bases and J by 3 bases, with 11 bases between them. CDR3 length: 14 residues. Germline values: CDR1 MNHNY, CDR2 SVGAGI (reference sequence). The CDR3 region has the DNA TGTGCCAGCAGTCAGGGCAGCTATGGAAACACCATATATTTT. Its protein is CASSQGSYGNTIYF.